Listed here are 7 T cell receptor beta chains from one sample, sequenced in a study of T-cell memory formation after mild COVID-19. TCRdb ran MiXCR on the 5' RACE reads and lists one entry per CDR3 protein. The table has approximately 410,000 distinct CDR3 sequences, around 22% seen once. The sequenced sample was PBMCs or a T cell subset sorted from them (not recorded which). The source of these receptors is an adult woman who had mild COVID-19 (a few samples of this study predate the infection). Cell type and time point are not known.

This clonotype turned up a few times. This sequence joins TRBV11-2 and TRBJ2-4; 10 bases align to TRBD2. The CDR3 loop spans 16 amino acids. Germline V CDR1 and CDR2: SGHAT, FQNNGV. V lost 4 bases, J lost 4 bases, and 7 bases stayed unmatched. The CDR3 DNA sequence: TGTGCCAGCAGCTACGATCTAGCGGGGGAAAAAAACATTCAGTACTTC. It specifies CASSYDLAGEKNIQYF.

This rearrangement joins TRBV11-3 to TRBJ1-1; D is undetermined. CDR3 length equals 14 residues. V shed 5 bases and J shed 7 bases, with 17 bases lying between them. Germline V gene data show CDR1 as SGHNT and CDR2 as YENEEA. CDR3 protein: CASSPWTPSLEAFF. Written as DNA, the CDR3 is TGTGCCAGCAGCCCGTGGACTCCCTCACTTGAAGCTTTCTTT.

The V and J genes are TRBV12-3 or TRBV12-4 and TRBJ2-7, with 9 positions matching TRBD1. Germline trimming cut 6 bases from V and 5 bases from J; bases unmatched to any gene: 5. The length of the CDR3 is 13 residues. CDR3 residues: CASRQGAGDEQYF. Here the CDR3 DNA reads TGTGCCAGCAGACAGGGGGCAGGGGACGAGCAGTACTTC.

The J gene is TRBJ2-2, the V gene TRBV27; 8 bases agree with TRBD2. The V gene's germline CDR1 is MNHEY and CDR2 SMNVEV (reference sequence). The CDR3 runs 16 residues. J lost 3 bases, V lost 0 bases, and 3 bases had no gene match. The CDR3 protein is CASSLSGLGYTGELFF. CDR3 sequence (DNA): TGTGCCAGCAGTTTATCGGGACTAGGTTACACCGGGGAGCTGTTTTTT.

This clonotype was observed a few times. The V gene is TRBV5-6, the J gene TRBJ2-1; 12 bases match TRBD2. This CDR3 has 15 residues. V shed 10 bases, J shed 5 bases, and the junction held 10 bases outside the gene matches. The germline V gene has CDR1 SGHDT and CDR2 YYEEEE. CDR3 residues: CACSGTSGSNNEQFF. The CDR3 bases are TGTGCCTGTTCCGGGACTAGCGGGTCCAACAATGAGCAGTTCTTC.

V usage is TRBV7-2 and J usage is TRBJ2-3; a possible D gene is TRBD2 (5 bases). The CDR3 length is 19 residues. Germline loops: CDR1 SGHTA, CDR2 FQGNSA. Trimming took off 5 bases at V and 2 bases at J, with 26 bases between the two ends. CDR3 bases: TGTGCCAGCAGCACCTCAACCCGGACCCAGCGGTCACTCACAGATACGCAGTATTTT. It yields the protein CASSTSTRTQRSLTDTQYF. Using reference TRBV7-2 and TRBJ2-3 for the parts outside the CDR3, the full variable domain is GAGVSQSPSNKVTEKGKDVELRCDPISGHTALYWYRQSLGQGLEFLIYFQGNSAPDKSGLPSDRFSAERTGGSVSTLTIQRTQQEDSAVYLCASSTSTRTQRSLTDTQYFGPGTRLTVL.

This clonotype was seen a handful of times. The chain is built from TRBV4-1 and TRBJ2-1; 7 positions match TRBD1. Germline assignment: CDR1 MGHRA and CDR2 YSYEKL. CDR3 size: 12 residues. V lost 5 bases to trimming and J lost 5 bases; unmatched junction nucleotides: 0. Here the CDR3 DNA reads TGCGCCAGCAGCGACAGGGACAATGAGCAGTTCTTC. The encoded protein is CASSDRDNEQFF.